What follows is one TCR beta chain and its context. Its specificity is unknown. Trimming removed 0 bases from V and 2 bases from J; junction bases left unmatched: 8. The germline V gene has CDR1 SGHRS and CDR2 YFSETQ. CDR3 length equals 17 residues. This sample was taken from a study of OX40 agonist ivuxolimab in advanced cancers. Study-level background: Six ivuxolimab dose levels, 0.01 to 10 mg/kg, were given intravenously every 2 weeks. Study results and limitations: With doses of 0.1-3.0 mg/kg, partial responders showed among the lowest clonal expansion. Among some nonresponders, normalized T-cell clonal expansion was also low.

Repertoires were generated with immunoSEQ multiplex PCR, while TCRdb's copy carries only in-frame clones and drops some. The sample shows roughly 50,000 clones, just under 90% of them seen only once. The TCR originated in an adult with an advanced solid tumor such as melanoma, head and neck, liver or kidney cancer. The chain links TRBV5-1 to TRBJ2-3; TRBD2 agrees at 8 bases. This sample comprised CD4+ or CD8+ T cells sorted from blood, obtained in a trial of the OX40 agonist ivuxolimab. CDR3 sequence (DNA): TGCGCCAGCAGCTTGGCCGGGACTAGGCAGTTCACAGATACGCAGTATTTT. Amino acids: CASSLAGTRQFTDTQYF. Full variable domain (remainder filled in from reference TRBV5-1 and TRBJ2-3): KAGVTQTPRYLIKTRGQQVTLSCSPISGHRSVSWYQQTPGQGLQFLFEYFSETQRNKGNFPGRFSGRQFSNSRSEMNVSTLELGDSALYLCASSLAGTRQFTDTQYFGPGTRLTVL.